The clone carrying this T cell receptor (beta chain) was detected ten times or more. The data were obtained in a study of early T cells in non-severe SARS-CoV-2 infection. This CDR3 is built from 13 residues. V was clipped by 0 bases and J by 6 bases, with 6 bases between them. Germline values: CDR1 SGHVS, CDR2 FQNEAQ. TCRdb re-called the 5' RACE reads with MiXCR, one entry per CDR3 protein. The data show about 27,000 distinct CDR3 sequences, with under 5% seen just once and 6.2% held by the top ten. This TCR derives from an adult who was a healthcare worker with PCR-confirmed SARS-CoV-2 infection or an uninfected control (not recorded which). The sequenced sample consisted of whole blood. The V call is TRBV7-8, the J call TRBJ2-1; no clear D gene. CDR3 sequence (DNA): TGTGCCAGCAGCTTAGCGCGTCCCAATGAGCAGTTCTTC. Its translation: CASSLARPNEQFF.